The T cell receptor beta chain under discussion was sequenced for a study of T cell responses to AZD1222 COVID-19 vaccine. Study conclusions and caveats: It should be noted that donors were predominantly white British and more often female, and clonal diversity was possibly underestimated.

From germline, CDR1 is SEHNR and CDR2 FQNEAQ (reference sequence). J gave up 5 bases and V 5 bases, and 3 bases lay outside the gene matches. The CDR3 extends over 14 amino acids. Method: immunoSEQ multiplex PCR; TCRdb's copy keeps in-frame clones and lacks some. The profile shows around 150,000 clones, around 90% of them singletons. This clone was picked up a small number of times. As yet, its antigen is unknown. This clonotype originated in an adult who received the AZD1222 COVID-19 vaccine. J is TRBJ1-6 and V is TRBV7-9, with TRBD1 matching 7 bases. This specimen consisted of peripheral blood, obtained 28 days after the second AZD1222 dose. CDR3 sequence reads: CASSVGQHNSPLHF. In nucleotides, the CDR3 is TGTGCCAGCAGCGTGGGACAGCATAATTCACCCCTCCACTTT. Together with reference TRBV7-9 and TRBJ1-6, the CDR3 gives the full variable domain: DTGVSQNPRHKITKRGQNVTFRCDPISEHNRLYWYRQTLGQGPEFLTYFQNEAQLEKSRLLSDRFSAERPKGSFSTLEIQRTEQGDSAMYLCASSVGQHNSPLHFGNGTRLTVT.